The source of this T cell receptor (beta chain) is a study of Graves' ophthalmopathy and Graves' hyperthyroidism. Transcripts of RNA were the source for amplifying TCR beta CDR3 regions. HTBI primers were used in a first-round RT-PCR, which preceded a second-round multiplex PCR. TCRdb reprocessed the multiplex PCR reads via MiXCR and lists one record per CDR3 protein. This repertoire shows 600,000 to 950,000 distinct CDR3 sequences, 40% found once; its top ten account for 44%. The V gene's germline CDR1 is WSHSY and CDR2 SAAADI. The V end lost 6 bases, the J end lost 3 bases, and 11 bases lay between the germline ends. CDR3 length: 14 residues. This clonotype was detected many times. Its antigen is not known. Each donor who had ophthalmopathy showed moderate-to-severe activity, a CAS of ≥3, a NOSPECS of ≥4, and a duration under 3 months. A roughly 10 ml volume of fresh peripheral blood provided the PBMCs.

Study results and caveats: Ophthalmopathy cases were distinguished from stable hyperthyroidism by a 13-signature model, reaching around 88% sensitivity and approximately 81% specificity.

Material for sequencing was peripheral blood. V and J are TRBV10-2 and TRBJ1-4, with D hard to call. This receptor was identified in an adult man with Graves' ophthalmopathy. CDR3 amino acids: CASRAGRANEKLFF. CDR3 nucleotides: TGCGCCAGCAGGGCTGGACGGGCTAATGAAAAACTGTTTTTT.